The rows below give T cell receptor beta chains drawn from one sample of a study of T cell responses to AZD1222 COVID-19 vaccine. Generated by immunoSEQ multiplex PCR, the TCRdb table keeps only in-frame clones and is missing some. Of 140,000 to 150,000 clones in the sample, roughly 84% are singletons; the top ten hold less than 6%. Specimen: peripheral blood, collected 28 days after the second AZD1222 dose. The receptors come from an adult who received the AZD1222 COVID-19 vaccine. The CDR3 runs from the conserved cysteine through the conserved F or W. A D gene is named only where the DNA matches it firmly.

d_gene	v_gene	j_gene	CDR3aa
TRBD1	TRBV15	TRBJ1-2	CATSRLPGQHYTF
TRBD1	TRBV4-1	TRBJ1-5	CASSSPTGGMIHQPQHF
NA	TRBV5-5	TRBJ2-7	CASSSPGSGFREQYF
TRBD1	TRBV19	TRBJ1-5	CASSFGTGVDQPQHF
NA	TRBV3-1/TRBV3-2	TRBJ1-6	CASSQDTRGRGLNSPLHF
NA	TRBV6-6	TRBJ1-3	CAGPDGRSVEDTIYF
TRBD1	TRBV28	TRBJ2-1	CASSLYGTGDAYNEQFF
NA	TRBV2	TRBJ2-7	CARYNYEQYF
TRBD1	TRBV7-8	TRBJ2-7	CASSFGQGGYEQYF
NA	TRBV7-2	TRBJ2-3	CASSLYNGGLSTDTQYF
NA	TRBV19	TRBJ1-2	CASSGGYGYTF
NA	TRBV6-5	TRBJ2-5	CASSPGVAETQYF
NA	TRBV7-9	TRBJ1-6	CASSPTQGRNSPLHF
NA	TRBV11-2	TRBJ1-5	CASSLDPGGAQPQHF
NA	TRBV12-3/TRBV12-4	TRBJ1-1	CASHRGRTEAFF
NA	TRBV14	TRBJ1-4	CASSQAGQGREKLFF
NA	TRBV7-8	TRBJ2-5	CASSRALQETQYF
NA	TRBV4-2	TRBJ2-1	CASSQDHAQGNYNEQFF
NA	TRBV18	TRBJ1-5	CASSPLRQAYSNQPQHF
TRBD1	TRBV5-1	TRBJ1-1	CASSLAGTEYEAFF
NA	TRBV5-4	TRBJ1-3	CASSSTGNTIYF
NA	TRBV7-8	TRBJ2-1	CASSLDLVSYNEQFF
NA	TRBV27	TRBJ1-6	CASSLGQRSFSYNSPLHF
NA	TRBV10-3	TRBJ2-1	CAISEGGRQASSYNEQFF
NA	TRBV5-1	TRBJ2-7	CASSGSSHSYEQYF
NA	TRBV6-5	TRBJ2-7	CASSWEVGQASYEQYF
TRBD2	TRBV9	TRBJ2-3	CASSPGTSGGLTSITDTQYF
NA	TRBV9	TRBJ2-7	CASSVEAAAIYEQYF
NA	TRBV6-5	TRBJ2-2	CASEERSTGELFF
NA	TRBV11-2	TRBJ1-2	CASRHPGRRLYGYTF
NA	TRBV11-2	TRBJ1-1	CASSLDPLGMNTEAFF
TRBD2	TRBV6-6	TRBJ2-2	CASSYWSSGDGELFF
NA	TRBV9	TRBJ2-3	CASSEGSEDTQYF
NA	TRBV10-1	TRBJ1-2	CASSLDGYTF
TRBD1	TRBV3-1/TRBV3-2	TRBJ1-4	CASSQGYTGGRTNEKLFF
NA	TRBV7-9	TRBJ2-7	CASSPGLEQYF
NA	TRBV19	TRBJ1-5	CASSPGQGSNQPQHF
NA	TRBV11-3	TRBJ2-1	CASSLGAVYNEQFF
NA	TRBV2	TRBJ1-5	CASSEGSGGQPQHF
NA	TRBV28	TRBJ1-6	CASSLYLSQSSYNSPLHF
NA	TRBV11-3	TRBJ1-1	CASSVGNTEAFF
NA	TRBV11-3	TRBJ1-1	CASSSGLTNTEAFF